This TCR beta chain was sequenced during a study of shared clonotypes between healthy human individuals (TCRdb year 2020). Context from the whole study: The cohort included three men and a couple of women between 18 and 49 years of age. For each donor, three plates each were used for CD4 naive and CD4 memory, two plates were used for CD8 naive, and one plate was used for CD8 memory. To estimate repertoire size and how much clonotypes are shared between individuals, the study performed deep sequencing of blood TCR repertoires from roughly five healthy adults. Libraries were prepared and TCR repertoires were sequenced by different laboratories using diverse techniques, in order to increase sequencing depth and limit assay-specific biases. Per donor, leukapheresis produced somewhere between about 0.94 and 10 billion PBMCs.

Using the deep immunoSEQ assay, TCR CDR3 regions were amplified from genomic DNA by multiplex PCR. Extracted genomic DNA from each cell subset was distributed evenly across all wells of several immunoSEQ 96-well plates, and each plate was treated as a replicate. For sorted subsets, approximately 190 ng genomic DNA, equal to about 30,000 T cell genomes, was loaded into each replicate PCR. The purified libraries were quantified using a Qubit 3.0 fluorometer, sized with a Bioanalyzer 2100, and then quantified again using the KAPA Library Quantification kit. Each immunoSEQ 96-well plate was sequenced on its own single-read 150-cycle Illumina NextSeq 550 flow cell. Per the authors' processing: The immunoSEQ output contained only junctional sequences without quality scores, so filtering could not match that applied to full-length reads. To assign V/J genes and CDR3, sequences were annotated against IMGT germline references using PyIR, a Python wrapper for IgBLAST v1.9. Reads were filtered out if the reads had weak V/J assignments (E-value above 1e-6), no CDR3, stop codons, out-of-frame junctions, or ambiguous translated residues. V3J clonotypes were defined by identical inferred V gene, J gene, and CDR3 amino acid sequence. To compute the percentage overlap between repertoires, the number of shared unique clonotypes was divided by the size of the smaller repertoire. RTK rarefaction, the Chao1 estimator, and Recon v2.1 estimates of unobserved clonotypes were used to assess repertoire richness. OLGA was used to compute generation probabilities for all TCRbeta clonotypes that the gDNA method yielded from four donors. TCRdb provides this immuneACCESS table in a form limited to in-frame rearrangements. Some clones are lacking; in checked studies, under half of them reflect an unresolved V gene, and why the rest are absent is not known. V and J calls plus clone size are reproduced from that table; the DNA served to infer D and trimming. A total of over 800,000 clones appear in this sample, 90% to 95% of them only once. Around 24% of the sample comes from the top ten.

CD8 naive samples were obtained by positive selection for CCR7 among CD45RO-negative cells, yielding a CD45RA+CCR7+ population from which TemRA cells were excluded. The donors were healthy, HIV-negative adults who had no recently reported acute infections or vaccinations. All donors were Caucasian adults living in Nashville, Tennessee, USA. Blood was collected by leukapheresis, and PBMCs were isolated by Ficoll-Histopaque density gradient centrifugation and then cryopreserved in liquid nitrogen vapor phase. Analytical flow cytometry was used to check the purity and quantity of every magnetically sorted T cell population. Genomic DNA was isolated from each sorted fraction and quantified by UV absorbance on a Nanodrop 2000c. What the authors observed across the whole study: Pairwise subsampling led to the expectation that sequencing depth would affect the degree of clonotype sharing among donors. Even with the large sequencing depth, rarefaction of the sorted-subset datasets indicated that sequencing was incomplete. Compared with non-shared clonotypes, clonotypes shared by all four sorted-subset donors had higher generation probabilities. Across several donors, roughly 5% of naive CD4, 3.5% of naive CD8, under 2.5% of memory CD4, and about 0.44% of memory CD8 clonotypes were shared. The genetic and exposure-history diversity represented was limited by the small number of donors. Estimated clonotype richness was generally larger for naive than for memory subsets. Sampling was limited to blood, and TCR repertoires in tissue likely differ from TCR repertoires in blood.

About this clone: Its antigen specificity is not known. No base quality information exists; no much larger clone differs at one position.

Reading from cysteine to phenylalanine, the CDR3 counts 15 amino acids. Only the CDR3 DNA is retained, 45 bases long and in frame from the first base. Cut back by 1 base and 3 bases, the V and J ends lie 13 bases apart. The germline V gene specifies SGHAT as CDR1 and FQNNGV as CDR2. Sample: naive CD8+ T cells sorted from blood. The cell subset or site label, read with the paper, signifies: CD45RA+CCR7+. The rearranged chain carries TRBV11-2 and TRBJ2-7; TRBD1 is possibly the D segment (6 matching bases). This TCR derives from a man younger than 40 in good health. The CDR3 has the sequence CASSLVYGGSYEQYF. The bases are TGTGCCAGCAGCTTAGTGTATGGGGGCAGCTACGAGCAGTACTTC.